The clone carrying this T cell receptor beta chain was seen at least ten times. The data derive from a study of CD8 T cells in ankylosing spondylitis. MiXCR, run by TCRdb on the 5' RACE reads, gives a single entry per CDR3 protein. The profile shows some 140,000 distinct CDR3 sequences, 7.5% to 9.5% of them singletons. The V gene lost 4 bases and the J gene lost 4 bases, with 14 bases spanning the gap. The germline gives CDR1 SGHRS, CDR2 YFSETQ. CDR3 length: 14 residues. Sequenced: synovial fluid, either unsorted or a sorted T cell fraction (not recorded which). The sequence derives from a male donor with ankylosing spondylitis. The chain links TRBV5-1 to TRBJ1-1, with D tentatively TRBD1 (5 bases). CDR3 region: CASSLQDQSTEAFF. CDR3 nucleotide sequence: TGCGCCAGCAGCCTACAGGACCAGTCCACTGAAGCTTTCTTT.